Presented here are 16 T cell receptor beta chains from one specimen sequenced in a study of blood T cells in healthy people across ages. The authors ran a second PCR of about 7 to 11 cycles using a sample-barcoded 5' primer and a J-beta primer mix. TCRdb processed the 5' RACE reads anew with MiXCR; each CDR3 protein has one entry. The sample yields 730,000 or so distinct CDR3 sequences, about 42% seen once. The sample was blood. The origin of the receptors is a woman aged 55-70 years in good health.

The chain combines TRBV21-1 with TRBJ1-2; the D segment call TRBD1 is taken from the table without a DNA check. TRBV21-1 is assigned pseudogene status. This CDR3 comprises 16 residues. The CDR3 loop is CASSLEGQETNYGYTF. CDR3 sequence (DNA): TGTGCCAGCAGCCTAGAGGGACAGGAAACTAACTATGGCTACACCTTC.

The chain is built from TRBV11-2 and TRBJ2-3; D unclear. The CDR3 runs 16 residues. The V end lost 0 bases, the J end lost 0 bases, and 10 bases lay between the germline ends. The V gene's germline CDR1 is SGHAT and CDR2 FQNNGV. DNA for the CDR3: TGTGCCAGCAGCTTAGAACCGAAGCCTAGCACAGATACGCAGTATTTT. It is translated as CASSLEPKPSTDTQYF.

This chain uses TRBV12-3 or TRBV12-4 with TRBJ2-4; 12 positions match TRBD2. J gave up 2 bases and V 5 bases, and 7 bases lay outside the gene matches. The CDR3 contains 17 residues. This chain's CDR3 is CASSPTSGGSTKNIQYF. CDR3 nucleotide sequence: TGTGCCAGCAGTCCTACTAGCGGGGGGTCGACCAAAAACATTCAGTACTTC.

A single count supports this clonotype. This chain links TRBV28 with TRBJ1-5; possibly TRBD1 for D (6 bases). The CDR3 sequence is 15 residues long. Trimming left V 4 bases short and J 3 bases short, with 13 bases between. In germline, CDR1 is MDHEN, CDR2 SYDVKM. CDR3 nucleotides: TGTGCCAGCAGTTACAGGGAGTTTTACAATCAGCCCCAGCATTTT. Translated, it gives CASSYREFYNQPQHF.

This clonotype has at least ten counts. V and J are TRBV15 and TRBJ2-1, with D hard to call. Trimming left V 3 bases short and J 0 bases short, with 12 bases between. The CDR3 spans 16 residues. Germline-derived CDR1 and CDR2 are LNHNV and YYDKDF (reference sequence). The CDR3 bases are TGTGCCACCAGCAGTCCGGACGTGAGCTCCTACAATGAGCAGTTCTTC. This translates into CATSSPDVSSYNEQFF.

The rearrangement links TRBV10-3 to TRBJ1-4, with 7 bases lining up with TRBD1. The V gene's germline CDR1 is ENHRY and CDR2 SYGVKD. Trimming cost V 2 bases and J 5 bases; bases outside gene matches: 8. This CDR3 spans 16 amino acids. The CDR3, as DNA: TGTGCCATCAGTGAGGACCATAGGGGGCTCAATGAAAAACTGTTTTTT. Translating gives CAISEDHRGLNEKLFF.

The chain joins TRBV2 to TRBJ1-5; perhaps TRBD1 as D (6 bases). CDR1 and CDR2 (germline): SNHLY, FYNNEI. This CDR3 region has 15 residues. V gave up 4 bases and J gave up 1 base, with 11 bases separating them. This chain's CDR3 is CASSAQGQSNQPQHF. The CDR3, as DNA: TGTGCCAGCAGTGCTCAGGGGCAGAGCAATCAGCCCCAGCATTTT.

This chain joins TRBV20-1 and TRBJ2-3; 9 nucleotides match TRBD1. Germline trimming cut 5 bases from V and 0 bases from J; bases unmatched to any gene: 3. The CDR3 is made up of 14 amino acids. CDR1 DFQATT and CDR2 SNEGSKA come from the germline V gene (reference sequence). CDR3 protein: CSAGTGFSTDTQYF. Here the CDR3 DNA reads TGCAGTGCTGGGACAGGGTTTAGCACAGATACGCAGTATTTT.

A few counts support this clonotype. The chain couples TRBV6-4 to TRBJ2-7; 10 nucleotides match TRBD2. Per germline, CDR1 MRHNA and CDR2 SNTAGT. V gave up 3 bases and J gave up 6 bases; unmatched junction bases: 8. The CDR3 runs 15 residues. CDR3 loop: CASSESSGGAPEQYF. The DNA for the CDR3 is TGTGCCAGCAGTGAATCCAGCGGGGGGGCCCCCGAGCAGTACTTC.

The CDR3: CASSQPSYNSPLHF. In DNA form, the CDR3 reads TGTGCCAGCAGCCAACCCAGCTATAATTCACCCCTCCACTTT. The V gene is TRBV14, the J gene TRBJ1-6; D ambiguous. From germline, CDR1 is SGHDN and CDR2 FVKESK. There are 14 residues in the CDR3. Trimming took 2 bases from V and 3 from J, leaving 5 bases between them. The full variable domain, its missing parts supplied by reference TRBV14 and TRBJ1-6, is EAGVTQFPSHSVIEKGQTVTLRCDPISGHDNLYWYRRVMGKEIKFLLHFVKESKQDESGMPNNRFLAERTGGTYSTLKVQPAELEDSGVYFCASSQPSYNSPLHFGNGTRLTVT.

CDR3 DNA sequence: TGTGCCAGCAGTTTCAGGACAGGATACAATGAGCAGTTCTTC. It specifies CASSFRTGYNEQFF. J is TRBJ2-1 and V is TRBV13; 7 positions agree with TRBD1. Germline lookup yields CDR1 PRHDT and CDR2 FYEKMQ (reference sequence). V trimming: 6 bases; J trimming: 4 bases; junction bases outside the gene matches: 6. The CDR3 spans 14 residues.

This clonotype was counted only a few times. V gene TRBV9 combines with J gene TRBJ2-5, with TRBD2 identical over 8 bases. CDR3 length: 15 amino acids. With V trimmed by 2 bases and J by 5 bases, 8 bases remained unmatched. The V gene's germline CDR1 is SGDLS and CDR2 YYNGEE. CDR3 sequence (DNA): TGTGCCAGCAGCGTGTCCGGGAGGGAGGGGGAGACCCAGTACTTC. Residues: CASSVSGREGETQYF.

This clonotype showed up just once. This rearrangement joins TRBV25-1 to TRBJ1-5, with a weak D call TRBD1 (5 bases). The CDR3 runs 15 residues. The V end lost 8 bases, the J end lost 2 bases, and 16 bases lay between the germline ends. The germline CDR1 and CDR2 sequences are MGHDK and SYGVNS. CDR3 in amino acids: CASAFGGGGNQPQHF. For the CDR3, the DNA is TGTGCCAGCGCTTTCGGGGGAGGGGGCAATCAGCCCCAGCATTTT.

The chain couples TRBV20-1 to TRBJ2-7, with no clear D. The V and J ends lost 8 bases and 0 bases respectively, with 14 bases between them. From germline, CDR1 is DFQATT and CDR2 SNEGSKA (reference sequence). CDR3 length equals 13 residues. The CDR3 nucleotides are TGCAGTCCAGAGGACCCAACCTCCTACGAGCAGTACTTC. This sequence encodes CSPEDPTSYEQYF.

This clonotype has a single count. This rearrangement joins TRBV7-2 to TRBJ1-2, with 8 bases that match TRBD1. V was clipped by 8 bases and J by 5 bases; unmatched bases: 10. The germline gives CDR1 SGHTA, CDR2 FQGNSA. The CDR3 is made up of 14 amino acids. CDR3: CASGLQGATYGYTF. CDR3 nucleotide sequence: TGTGCCAGCGGCCTCCAGGGGGCGACGTATGGCTACACCTTC.

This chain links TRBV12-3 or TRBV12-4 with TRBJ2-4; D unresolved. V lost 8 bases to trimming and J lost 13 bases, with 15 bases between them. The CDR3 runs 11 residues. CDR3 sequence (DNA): TGTGCCAGCGGGCAGAGCTACGGGCAGTACTTC. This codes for CASGQSYGQYF.